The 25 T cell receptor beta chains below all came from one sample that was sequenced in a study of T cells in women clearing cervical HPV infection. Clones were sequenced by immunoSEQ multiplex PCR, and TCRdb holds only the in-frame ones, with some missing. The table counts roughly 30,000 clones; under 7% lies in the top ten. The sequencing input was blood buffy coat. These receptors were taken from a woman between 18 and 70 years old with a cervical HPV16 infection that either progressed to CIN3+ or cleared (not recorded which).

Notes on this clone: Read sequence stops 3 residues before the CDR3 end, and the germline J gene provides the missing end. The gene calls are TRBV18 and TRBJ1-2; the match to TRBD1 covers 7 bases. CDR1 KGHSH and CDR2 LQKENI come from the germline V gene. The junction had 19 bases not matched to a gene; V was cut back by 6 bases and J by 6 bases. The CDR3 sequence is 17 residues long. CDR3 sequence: CASSESAYQGDGNGYTF. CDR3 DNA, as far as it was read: TGTGCCAGCTCCGAGTCGGCCTATCAGGGGGATGGTAATGGC.

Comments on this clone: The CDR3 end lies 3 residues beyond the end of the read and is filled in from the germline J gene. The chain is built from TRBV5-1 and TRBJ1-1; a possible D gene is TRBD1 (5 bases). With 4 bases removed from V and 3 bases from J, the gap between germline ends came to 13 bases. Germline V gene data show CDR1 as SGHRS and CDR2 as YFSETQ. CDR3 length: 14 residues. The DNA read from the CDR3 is TGCGCCAGCAGCACTAGTCGGGGGGACACTGAA. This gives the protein CASSTSRGDTE. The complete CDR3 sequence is CASSTSRGDTEAFF.

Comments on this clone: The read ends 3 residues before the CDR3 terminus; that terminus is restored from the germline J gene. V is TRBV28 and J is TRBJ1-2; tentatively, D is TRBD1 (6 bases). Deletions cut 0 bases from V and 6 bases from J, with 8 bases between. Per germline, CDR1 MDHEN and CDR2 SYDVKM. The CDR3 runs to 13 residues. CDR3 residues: CASSLWTGHGYTF. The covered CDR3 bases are TGTGCCAGCAGTTTATGGACAGGTCATGGC.

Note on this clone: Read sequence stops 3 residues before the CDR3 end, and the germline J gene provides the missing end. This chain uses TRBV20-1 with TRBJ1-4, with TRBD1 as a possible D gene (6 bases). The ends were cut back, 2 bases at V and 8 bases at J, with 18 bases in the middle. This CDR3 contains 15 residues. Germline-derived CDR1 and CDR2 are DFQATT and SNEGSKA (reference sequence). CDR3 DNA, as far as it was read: TGCAGTGCTAGACCCATGGGAAGCCAGGGGGAAAAA. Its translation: CSARPMGSQGEK. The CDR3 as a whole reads CSARPMGSQGEKLFF.

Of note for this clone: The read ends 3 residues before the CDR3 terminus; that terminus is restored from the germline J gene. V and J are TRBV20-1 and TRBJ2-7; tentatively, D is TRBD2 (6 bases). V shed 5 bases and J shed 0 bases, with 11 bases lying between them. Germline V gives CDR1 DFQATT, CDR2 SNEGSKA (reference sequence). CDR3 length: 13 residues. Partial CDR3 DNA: TGCAGTGCTTGGGACTCACTCTCCTACGAG. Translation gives CSAWDSLSYE. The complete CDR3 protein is CSAWDSLSYEQYF.

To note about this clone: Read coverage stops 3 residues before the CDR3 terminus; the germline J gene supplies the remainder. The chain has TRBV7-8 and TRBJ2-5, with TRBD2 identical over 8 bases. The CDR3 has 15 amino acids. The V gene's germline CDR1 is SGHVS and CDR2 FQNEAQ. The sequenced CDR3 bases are TGTGCCAGCAGCTTATCCGGGACTAGGGGAGATACC. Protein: CASSLSGTRGDT. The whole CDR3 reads CASSLSGTRGDTQYF.

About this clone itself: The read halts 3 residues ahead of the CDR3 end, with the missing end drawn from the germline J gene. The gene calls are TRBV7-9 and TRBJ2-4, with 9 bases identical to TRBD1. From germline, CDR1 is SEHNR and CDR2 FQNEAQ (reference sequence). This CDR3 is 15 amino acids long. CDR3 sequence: CASSISSQGAYGQYF. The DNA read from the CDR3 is TGTGCCAGCAGCATCAGCTCACAGGGGGCCTATGGT.

CDR3: CSARHGLSTDTQYF. Partial CDR3 DNA: TGCAGTGCTAGACACGGACTTAGCACAGATACC. The chain combines TRBV20-1 with TRBJ2-5, with a possible D match to TRBD2 (5 bases). The CDR3 end falls 3 residues outside the read, so it is completed with the germline J gene. Per the germline V gene, CDR1 is DFQATT and CDR2 is SNEGSKA (reference sequence). This CDR3 region has 14 residues.

The sequenced CDR3 bases are TGTGCCAGCAGCTTGGGAAACGACAGGAACACCGGGGAG. Translating it yields CASSLGNDRNTGE. The full CDR3 reads CASSLGNDRNTGELFF. V and J are TRBV7-3 and TRBJ2-2, with D maybe TRBD1 (5 bases). The read is 3 residues too short to cover the CDR3 end, so that end is filled in from the germline J gene. This CDR3 comprises 16 residues. Germline V gives CDR1 SGHTA, CDR2 FQGTGA. V gave up 3 bases and J gave up 1 base, with 12 bases separating them.

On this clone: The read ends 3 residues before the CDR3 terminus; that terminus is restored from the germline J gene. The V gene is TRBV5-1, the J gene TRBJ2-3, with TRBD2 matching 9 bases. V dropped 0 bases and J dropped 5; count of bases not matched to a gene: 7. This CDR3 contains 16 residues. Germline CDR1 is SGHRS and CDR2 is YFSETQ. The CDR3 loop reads CASSLALAGSGDTQYF. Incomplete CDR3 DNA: TGCGCCAGCAGCTTGGCCCTAGCGGGATCGGGAGATACG.

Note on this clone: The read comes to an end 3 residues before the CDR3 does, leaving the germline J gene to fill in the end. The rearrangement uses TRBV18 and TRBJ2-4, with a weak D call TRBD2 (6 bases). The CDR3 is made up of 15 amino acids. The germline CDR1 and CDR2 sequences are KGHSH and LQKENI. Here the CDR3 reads CASSPRDSLNQPQYF. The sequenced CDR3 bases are TGTGCCAGCTCACCTCGGGACTCCCTGAATCAGCCT.

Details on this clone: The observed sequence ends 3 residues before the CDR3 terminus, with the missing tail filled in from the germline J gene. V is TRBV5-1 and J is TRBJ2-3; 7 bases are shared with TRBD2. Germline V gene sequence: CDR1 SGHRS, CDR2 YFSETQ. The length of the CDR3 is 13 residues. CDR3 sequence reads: CASSSRGGETQYF. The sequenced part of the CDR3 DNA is TGCGCCAGCAGCTCGCGCGGGGGAGAGACG.

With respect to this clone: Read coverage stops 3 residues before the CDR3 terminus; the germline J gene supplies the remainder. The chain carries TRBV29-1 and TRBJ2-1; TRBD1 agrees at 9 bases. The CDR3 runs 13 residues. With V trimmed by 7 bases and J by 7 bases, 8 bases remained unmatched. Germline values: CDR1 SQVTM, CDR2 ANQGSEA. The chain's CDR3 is CSGGGQGWNEQFF. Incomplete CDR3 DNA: TGCAGCGGGGGGGGACAGGGTTGGAATGAG.

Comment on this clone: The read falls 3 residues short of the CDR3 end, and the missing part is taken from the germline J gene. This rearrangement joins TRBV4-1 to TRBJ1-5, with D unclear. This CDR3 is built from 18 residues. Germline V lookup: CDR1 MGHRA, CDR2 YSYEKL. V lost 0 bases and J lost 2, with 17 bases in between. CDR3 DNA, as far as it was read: TGCGCCAGCAGCCAAGATTCGCAGATTCTAAGGGGCAATCAGCCC. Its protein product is CASSQDSQILRGNQP. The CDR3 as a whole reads CASSQDSQILRGNQPQHF.

The CDR3 DNA, read in part, is TGCAGTGTCAGGGGCAGGACCTCCTACAATGAG. Protein sequence: CSVRGRTSYNE. The full-length CDR3 reads as CSVRGRTSYNEQFF. The chain is built from TRBV20-1 and TRBJ2-1, with a tentative D call TRBD1 (6 bases). The read finishes 3 residues shy of the CDR3 end, and the germline J gene is used to complete it. The CDR3 extends over 14 amino acids. The germline V gene encodes CDR1 DFQATT and CDR2 SNEGSKA (reference sequence). V gave up 7 bases and J gave up 0 bases, with 13 bases separating them.

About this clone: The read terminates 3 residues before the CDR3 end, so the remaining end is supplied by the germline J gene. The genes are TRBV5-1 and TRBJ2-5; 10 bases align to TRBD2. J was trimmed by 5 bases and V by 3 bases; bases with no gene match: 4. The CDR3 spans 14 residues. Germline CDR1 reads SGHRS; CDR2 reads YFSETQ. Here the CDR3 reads CASSYGTSAETQYF. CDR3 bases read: TGCGCCAGCAGCTATGGGACTAGCGCTGAGACC.

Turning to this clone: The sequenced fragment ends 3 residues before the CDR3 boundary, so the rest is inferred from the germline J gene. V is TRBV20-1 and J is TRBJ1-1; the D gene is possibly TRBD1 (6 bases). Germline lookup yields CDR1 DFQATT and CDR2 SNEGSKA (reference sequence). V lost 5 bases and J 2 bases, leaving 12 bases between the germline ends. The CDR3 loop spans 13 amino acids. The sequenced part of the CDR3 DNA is TGCAGTGCTTCCCGGACAGCTAACACTGAA. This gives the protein CSASRTANTE. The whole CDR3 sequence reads CSASRTANTEAFF.

The CDR3 loop is CAWRGGQGDYGYTF. CDR3 bases read: TGTGCCTGGAGGGGGGGACAGGGGGACTATGGC. This chain joins TRBV30 and TRBJ1-2; TRBD1 matches at 11 bases. The read gets to within 3 residues of the CDR3 end, and the germline J gene fills in the rest. The V segment lost 3 bases and the J segment 3 bases; nucleotides outside the gene matches: 3. CDR1 GTSNPN and CDR2 SVGIG come from the germline V gene (reference sequence). The CDR3 loop spans 14 amino acids.

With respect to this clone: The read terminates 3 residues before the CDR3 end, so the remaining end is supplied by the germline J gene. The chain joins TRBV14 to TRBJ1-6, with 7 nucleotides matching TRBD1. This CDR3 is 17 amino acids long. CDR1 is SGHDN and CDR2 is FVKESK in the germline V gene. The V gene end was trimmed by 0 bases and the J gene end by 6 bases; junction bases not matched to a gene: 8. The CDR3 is CASSQERNWDSNSPLHF. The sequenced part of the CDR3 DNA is TGTGCCAGCAGCCAAGAGCGTAATTGGGACAGTAATTCACCC.

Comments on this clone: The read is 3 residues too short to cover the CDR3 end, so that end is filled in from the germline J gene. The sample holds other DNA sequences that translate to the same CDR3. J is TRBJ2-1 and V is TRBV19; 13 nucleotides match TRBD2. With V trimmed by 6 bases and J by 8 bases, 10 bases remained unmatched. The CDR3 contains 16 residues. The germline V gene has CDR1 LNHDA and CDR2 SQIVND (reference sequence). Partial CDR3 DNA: TGTGCCAGTAGGAACGGACTAGCGGGAGCAGGGGATGAG. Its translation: CASRNGLAGAGDE. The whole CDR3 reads CASRNGLAGAGDEQFF.

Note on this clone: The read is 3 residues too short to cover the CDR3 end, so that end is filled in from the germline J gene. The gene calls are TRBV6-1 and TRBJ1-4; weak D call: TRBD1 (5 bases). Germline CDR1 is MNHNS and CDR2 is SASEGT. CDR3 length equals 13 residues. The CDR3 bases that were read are TGTGCCAGCAGTGGCAGGGAGAATTCACCA. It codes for CASSGRENSP. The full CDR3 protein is CASSGRENSPLFF.

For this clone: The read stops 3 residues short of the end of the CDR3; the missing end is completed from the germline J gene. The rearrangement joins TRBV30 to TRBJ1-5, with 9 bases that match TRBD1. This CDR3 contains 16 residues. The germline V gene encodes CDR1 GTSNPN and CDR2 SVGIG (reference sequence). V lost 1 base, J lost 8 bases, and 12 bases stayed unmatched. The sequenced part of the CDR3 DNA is TGTGCCTGGAGTGACCGGGACAGGGTAGACAAAAAGCCC. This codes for CAWSDRDRVDKKP. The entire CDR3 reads CAWSDRDRVDKKPQHF.

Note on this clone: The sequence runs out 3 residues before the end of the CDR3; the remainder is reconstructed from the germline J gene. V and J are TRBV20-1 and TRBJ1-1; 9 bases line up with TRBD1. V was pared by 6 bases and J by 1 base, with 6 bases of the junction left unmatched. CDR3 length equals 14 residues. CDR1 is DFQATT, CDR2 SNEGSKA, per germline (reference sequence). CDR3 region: CSAMTDRGNTEAFF. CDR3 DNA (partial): TGCAGTGCCATGACGGACAGGGGGAACACTGAA.

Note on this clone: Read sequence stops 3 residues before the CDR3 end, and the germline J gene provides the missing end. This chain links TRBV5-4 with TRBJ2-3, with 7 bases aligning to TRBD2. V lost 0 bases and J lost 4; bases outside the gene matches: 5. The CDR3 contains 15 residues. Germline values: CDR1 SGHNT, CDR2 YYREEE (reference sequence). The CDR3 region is CASSLAGLSADTQYF. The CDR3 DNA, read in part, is TGTGCCAGCAGCTTGGCGGGACTAAGCGCAGATACG. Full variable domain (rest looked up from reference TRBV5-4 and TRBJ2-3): ETGVTQSPTHLIKTRGQQVTLRCSSQSGHNTVSWYQQALGQGPQFIFQYYREEENGRGNFPPRFSGLQFPNYSSELNVNALELDDSALYLCASSLAGLSADTQYFGPGTRLTVL.

The DNA read from the CDR3 is TGTGCCAGCAGCGTCACAGGGAGTTGGGGACTACAAGAGACG. This sequence encodes CASSVTGSWGLQET. In full, the CDR3 reads CASSVTGSWGLQETQYF. This rearrangement joins TRBV2 to TRBJ2-3, with a possible D match to TRBD2 (7 bases). From the germline J gene comes the end of the CDR3, since the read stops 3 residues before it. The CDR3 loop spans 17 amino acids. From germline, CDR1 is SNHLY and CDR2 FYNNEI.